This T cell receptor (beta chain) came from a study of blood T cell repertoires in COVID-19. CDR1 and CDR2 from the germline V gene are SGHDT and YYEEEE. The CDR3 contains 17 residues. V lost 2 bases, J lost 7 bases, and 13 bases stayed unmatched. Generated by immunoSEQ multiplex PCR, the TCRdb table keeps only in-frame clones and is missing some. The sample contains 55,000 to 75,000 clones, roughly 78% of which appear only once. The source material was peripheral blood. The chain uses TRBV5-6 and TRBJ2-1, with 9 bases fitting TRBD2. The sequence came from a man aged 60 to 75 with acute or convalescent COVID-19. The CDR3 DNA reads TGTGCCAGCAGCTTCGTTATGGCGGGAGGGCCGGGAAATGAGCAGTTCTTC. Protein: CASSFVMAGGPGNEQFF.